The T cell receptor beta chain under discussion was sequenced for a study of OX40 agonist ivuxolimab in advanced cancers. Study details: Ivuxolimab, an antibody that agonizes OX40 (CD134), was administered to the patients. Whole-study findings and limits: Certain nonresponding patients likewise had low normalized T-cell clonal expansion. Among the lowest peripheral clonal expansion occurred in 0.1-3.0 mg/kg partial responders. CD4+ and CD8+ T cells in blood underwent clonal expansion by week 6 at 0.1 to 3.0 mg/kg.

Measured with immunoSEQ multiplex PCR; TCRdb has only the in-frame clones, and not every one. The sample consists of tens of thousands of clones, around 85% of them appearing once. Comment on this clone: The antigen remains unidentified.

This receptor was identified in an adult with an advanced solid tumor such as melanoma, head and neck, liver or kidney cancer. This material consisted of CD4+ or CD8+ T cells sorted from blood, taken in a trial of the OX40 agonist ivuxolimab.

CDR3 sequence reads: CASSLAGQGGYGYTF. The CDR3 nucleotides read TGTGCCAGCAGCTTAGCGGGACAGGGGGGCTATGGCTACACCTTC. The chain couples TRBV7-9 to TRBJ1-2; 11 positions agree with TRBD1. Germline V gene sequence: CDR1 SEHNR, CDR2 FQNEAQ (reference sequence). This CDR3 region has 15 residues. The V gene end was trimmed by 0 bases and the J gene end by 4 bases; junction bases not matched to a gene: 1.